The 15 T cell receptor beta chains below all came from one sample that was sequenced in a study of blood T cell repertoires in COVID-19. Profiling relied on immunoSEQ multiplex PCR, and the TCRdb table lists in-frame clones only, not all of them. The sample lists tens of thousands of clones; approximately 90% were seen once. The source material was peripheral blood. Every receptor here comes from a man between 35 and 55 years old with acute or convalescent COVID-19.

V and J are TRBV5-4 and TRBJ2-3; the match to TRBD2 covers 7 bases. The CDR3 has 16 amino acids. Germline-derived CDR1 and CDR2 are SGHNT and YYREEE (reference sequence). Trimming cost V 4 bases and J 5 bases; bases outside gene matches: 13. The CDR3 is CASSHRLGGDGDTQYF. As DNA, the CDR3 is TGTGCCAGCAGCCATAGGTTGGGAGGGGACGGAGATACGCAGTATTTT.

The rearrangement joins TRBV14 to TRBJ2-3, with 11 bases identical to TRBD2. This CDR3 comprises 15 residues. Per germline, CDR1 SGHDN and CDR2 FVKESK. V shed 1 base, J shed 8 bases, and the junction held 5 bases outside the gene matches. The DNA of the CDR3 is TGTGCCAGCAGCCAAGGACTAGCGGGACTTGGTACGCAGTATTTT. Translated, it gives CASSQGLAGLGTQYF. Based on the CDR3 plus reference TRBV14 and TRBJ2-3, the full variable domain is EAGVTQFPSHSVIEKGQTVTLRCDPISGHDNLYWYRRVMGKEIKFLLHFVKESKQDESGMPNNRFLAERTGGTYSTLKVQPAELEDSGVYFCASSQGLAGLGTQYFGPGTRLTVL.

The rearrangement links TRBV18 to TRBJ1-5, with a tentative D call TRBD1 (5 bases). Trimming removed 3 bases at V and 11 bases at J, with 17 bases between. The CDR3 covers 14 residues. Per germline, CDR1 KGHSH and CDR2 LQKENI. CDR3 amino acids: CASSPVTGPDSQHF. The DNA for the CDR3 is TGTGCCAGCTCACCGGTAACAGGCCCGGATTCCCAGCATTTT. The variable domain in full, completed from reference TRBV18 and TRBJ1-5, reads NAGVMQNPRHLVRRRGQEARLRCSPMKGHSHVYWYRQLPEEGLKFMVYLQKENIIDESGMPKERFSAEFPKEGPSILRIQQVVRGDSAAYFCASSPVTGPDSQHFGDGTRLSIL.

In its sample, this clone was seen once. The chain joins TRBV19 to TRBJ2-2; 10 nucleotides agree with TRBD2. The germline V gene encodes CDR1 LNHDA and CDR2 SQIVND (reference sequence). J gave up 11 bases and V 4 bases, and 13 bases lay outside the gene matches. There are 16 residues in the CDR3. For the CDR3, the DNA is TGTGCCAGTAGTACGGCGGCTAGCGGGAGAGCCTCAGAGCTGTTTTTT. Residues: CASSTAASGRASELFF.

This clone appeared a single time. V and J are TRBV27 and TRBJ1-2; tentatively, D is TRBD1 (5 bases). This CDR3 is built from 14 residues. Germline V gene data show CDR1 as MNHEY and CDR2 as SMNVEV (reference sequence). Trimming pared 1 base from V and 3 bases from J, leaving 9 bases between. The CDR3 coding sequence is TGTGCCAGCAGTTTATGGTCGGGGGACTATGGCTACACCTTC. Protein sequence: CASSLWSGDYGYTF.

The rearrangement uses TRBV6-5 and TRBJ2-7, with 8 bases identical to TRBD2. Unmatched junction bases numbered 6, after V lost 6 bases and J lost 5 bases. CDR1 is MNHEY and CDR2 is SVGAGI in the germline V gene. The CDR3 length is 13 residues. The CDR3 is CASRSGSIHEQYF. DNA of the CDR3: TGTGCCAGCAGGAGCGGGAGCATCCACGAGCAGTACTTC.

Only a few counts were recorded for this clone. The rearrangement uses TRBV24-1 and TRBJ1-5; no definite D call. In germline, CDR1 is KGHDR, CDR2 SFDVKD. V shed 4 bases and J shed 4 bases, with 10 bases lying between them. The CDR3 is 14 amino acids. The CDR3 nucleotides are TGTGCCACCAGTGACGCTCATCAGAATCAGCCCCAGCATTTT. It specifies CATSDAHQNQPQHF.

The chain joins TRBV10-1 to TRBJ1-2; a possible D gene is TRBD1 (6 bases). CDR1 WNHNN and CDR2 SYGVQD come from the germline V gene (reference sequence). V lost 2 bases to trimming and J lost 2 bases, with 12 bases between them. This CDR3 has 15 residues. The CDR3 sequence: CASSEGPTGNYGYTF. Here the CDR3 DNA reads TGCGCCAGCAGTGAGGGACCGACAGGAAACTATGGCTACACCTTC.

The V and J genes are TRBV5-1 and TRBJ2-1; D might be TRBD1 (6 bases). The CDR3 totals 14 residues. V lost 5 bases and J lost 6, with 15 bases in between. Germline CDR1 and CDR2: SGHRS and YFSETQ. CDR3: CASSPRDTVNEQFF. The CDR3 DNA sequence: TGCGCCAGCAGTCCCCGGGACACAGTCAATGAGCAGTTCTTC.

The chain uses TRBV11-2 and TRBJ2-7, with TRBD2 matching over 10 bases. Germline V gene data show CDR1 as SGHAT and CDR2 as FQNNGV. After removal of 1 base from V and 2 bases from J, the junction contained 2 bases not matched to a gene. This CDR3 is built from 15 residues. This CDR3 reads CASSLASGRTYEQYF. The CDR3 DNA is TGTGCCAGCAGCTTAGCTAGCGGGAGAACCTACGAGCAGTACTTC.

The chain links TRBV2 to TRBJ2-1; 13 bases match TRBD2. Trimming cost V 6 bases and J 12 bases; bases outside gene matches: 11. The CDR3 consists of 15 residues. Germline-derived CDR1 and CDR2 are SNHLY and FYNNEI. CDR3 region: CASRGTSGIPGGQFF. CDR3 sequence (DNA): TGTGCCAGCAGGGGGACTAGCGGGATCCCTGGAGGGCAGTTCTTC. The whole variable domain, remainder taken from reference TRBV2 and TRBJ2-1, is EPEVTQTPSHQVTQMGQEVILRCVPISNHLYFYWYRQILGQKVEFLVSFYNNEISEKSEIFDDQFSVERPDGSNFTLKIRSTKLEDSAMYFCASRGTSGIPGGQFFGPGTRLTVL.

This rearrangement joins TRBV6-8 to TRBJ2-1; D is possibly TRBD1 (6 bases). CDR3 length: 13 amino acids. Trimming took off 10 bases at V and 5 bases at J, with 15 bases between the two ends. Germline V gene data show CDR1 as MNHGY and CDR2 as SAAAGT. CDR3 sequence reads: CATIYRVDNEQFF. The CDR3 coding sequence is TGTGCCACCATCTACAGGGTGGACAATGAGCAGTTCTTC.

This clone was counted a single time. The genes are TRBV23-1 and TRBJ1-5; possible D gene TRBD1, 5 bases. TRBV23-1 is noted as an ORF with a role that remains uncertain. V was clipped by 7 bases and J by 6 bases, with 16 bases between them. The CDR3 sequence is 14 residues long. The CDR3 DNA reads TGCGCCAGCACCTCAGGGTATCTGAGTCAGCCCCAGCATTTT. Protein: CASTSGYLSQPQHF.

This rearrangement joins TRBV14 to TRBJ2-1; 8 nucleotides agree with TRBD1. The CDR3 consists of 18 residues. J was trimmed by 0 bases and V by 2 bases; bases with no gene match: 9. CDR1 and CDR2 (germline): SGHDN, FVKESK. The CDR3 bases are TGTGCCAGCAGCCAAAGGACAGGGTCCCCTAGCTCCTACAATGAGCAGTTCTTC. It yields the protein CASSQRTGSPSSYNEQFF.

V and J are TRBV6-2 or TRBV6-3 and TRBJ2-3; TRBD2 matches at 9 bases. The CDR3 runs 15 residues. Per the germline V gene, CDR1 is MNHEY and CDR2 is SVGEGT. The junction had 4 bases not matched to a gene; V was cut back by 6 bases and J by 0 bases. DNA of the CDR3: TGTGCCAGCAGCCTACTAGCGGGTAGCACAGATACGCAGTATTTT. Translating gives CASSLLAGSTDTQYF.